Listed below are T cell receptor beta chains from one sample, sequenced in a study of PD-1 blockade in mismatch repair-deficient tumors. TCRdb's table, derived via immunoSEQ multiplex PCR, lists solely in-frame clones and lacks some. This table has about 120,000 clones, 60% to 85% appearing once. The sequenced sample was peripheral blood, obtained around 60 weeks after starting pembrolizumab. The receptors were gathered from an adult with mismatch repair-deficient cancer. Each CDR3 is given with its conserved first and last residue. D genes are given only for firm matches. Clone sizes are given selectively: once, few, many, or a class where the clone is expanded.

j_gene: TRBJ2-1; v_gene: TRBV10-2; abundance: -; d_gene: TRBD2; CDR3aa: CASSLTSGSFNEQFF; CDR3nt: TGCGCCAGCAGCTTGACTAGCGGGAGTTTCAATGAGCAGTTCTTC
j_gene: TRBJ1-5; v_gene: TRBV5-8; abundance: few; d_gene: -; CDR3aa: CASSPGQNNQPQHF; CDR3nt: TGTGCCAGCAGCCCTGGACAGAACAATCAGCCCCAGCATTTT
j_gene: TRBJ1-2; v_gene: TRBV29-1; abundance: many; d_gene: TRBD1; CDR3aa: CSVGRQGGYTF; CDR3nt: TGCAGCGTTGGACGACAGGGGGGCTACACCTTC
j_gene: TRBJ2-1; v_gene: TRBV4-3; abundance: once; d_gene: TRBD2; CDR3aa: CASSQASGRGNEQFF; CDR3nt: TGCGCCAGCAGCCAAGCATCCGGGAGGGGCAATGAGCAGTTCTTC
j_gene: TRBJ1-5; v_gene: TRBV11-2; abundance: -; d_gene: -; CDR3aa: CASSLDFYSNQPQHF; CDR3nt: TGTGCCAGCAGCTTAGATTTTTATAGCAATCAGCCCCAGCATTTT
j_gene: TRBJ1-1; v_gene: TRBV10-3; abundance: few; d_gene: -; CDR3aa: CAIPRVRQEAFF; CDR3nt: TGTGCCATCCCAAGAGTCAGGCAGGAAGCTTTCTTT
j_gene: TRBJ2-7; v_gene: TRBV9; abundance: -; d_gene: TRBD1; CDR3aa: CASSVGPTGGYYEQYF; CDR3nt: TGTGCCAGCAGCGTAGGGCCGACAGGGGGCTATTACGAGCAGTACTTC
j_gene: TRBJ2-7; v_gene: TRBV7-3; abundance: once; d_gene: TRBD1; CDR3aa: CASSLKGDSLPDEQYF; CDR3nt: TGTGCCAGCAGCCTGAAAGGGGACAGCCTTCCGGACGAGCAGTACTTC
j_gene: TRBJ1-2; v_gene: TRBV19; abundance: -; d_gene: -; CDR3aa: CASSRQAGADYGYTF; CDR3nt: TGTGCCAGTAGTAGACAGGCAGGCGCAGACTATGGCTACACCTTC
j_gene: TRBJ2-1; v_gene: TRBV7-9; abundance: -; d_gene: -; CDR3aa: CASSVSGRSYNEQFF; CDR3nt: TGTGCCAGCAGCGTTAGCGGCCGCTCCTACAATGAGCAGTTCTTC
j_gene: TRBJ2-7; v_gene: TRBV29-1; abundance: -; d_gene: -; CDR3aa: CSVSFNAGPYEQYF; CDR3nt: TGCAGCGTGTCGTTCAATGCCGGACCCTACGAGCAGTACTTC
j_gene: TRBJ1-2; v_gene: TRBV6-6; abundance: -; d_gene: -; CDR3aa: CASSYSPNYGYTF; CDR3nt: TGTGCCAGCAGTTACTCGCCTAACTATGGCTACACCTTC